These 27 T cell receptor beta chains originate from one sample sequenced in a study of B cell selection in AIRE deficiency. Regulatory T cells were sorted as CD4+CD25hiCD127low/negative. Data came from immunoSEQ multiplex PCR; TCRdb stores just in-frame clones and leaves some out. The sample lists over 15,000 clones; about 92% were seen once. The specimen was CD4+CD25+ Tregs sorted from PBMCs. Receptors originate from a human donor in good health.

The chain employs TRBV5-6 and TRBJ2-7; 11 bases line up with TRBD2. The CDR3 is 15 residues long. Germline CDR1 SGHDT, CDR2 YYEEEE. Trimming cost V 3 bases and J 2 bases; bases outside gene matches: 4. The CDR3 reads CASSSGLAAAYEQYF. The CDR3, as DNA: TGTGCCAGCAGCTCGGGACTAGCGGCTGCCTACGAGCAGTACTTC.

V and J are TRBV10-3 and TRBJ2-1, with 9 bases lining up with TRBD1. V lost 9 bases to trimming and J lost 6 bases; unmatched junction nucleotides: 15. The germline gives CDR1 ENHRY, CDR2 SYGVKD. CDR3 size: 16 residues. CDR3 residues: CAMMSSSGTGTNEQFF. CDR3 bases: TGTGCCATGATGTCCTCCTCCGGGACAGGGACCAATGAGCAGTTCTTC.

The chain is built from TRBV7-8 and TRBJ2-1; D tentatively reads TRBD1 or TRBD2 (6 bases each). The length of the CDR3 is 14 residues. Germline V gene lookup returns CDR1 SGHVS and CDR2 FQNEAQ. Trimming took 5 bases from V and 4 from J, leaving 12 bases between them. Here the CDR3 reads CASSLWGAYNEQFF. The DNA for the CDR3 is TGTGCCAGCAGCCTCTGGGGGGCGTACAATGAGCAGTTCTTC.

CDR3 protein: CASSSGRQSYEQYF. The CDR3 coding sequence is TGTGCCAGCAGCTCCGGACGGCAATCCTACGAGCAGTACTTC. V and J are TRBV7-3 and TRBJ2-7; D gene unclear. The ends were cut back, 4 bases at V and 1 base at J, with 11 bases in the middle. This CDR3 is 14 amino acids long. Looked up from germline, CDR1 is SGHTA and CDR2 is FQGTGA.

This clone was observed a single time. J is TRBJ1-4 and V is TRBV28; unclear D gene. This CDR3 region has 13 residues. Germline V gives CDR1 MDHEN, CDR2 SYDVKM. V lost 8 bases and J lost 0, with 7 bases in between. CDR3 nucleotides: TGTGCCAGCCTAGATACAACTAATGAAAAACTGTTTTTT. This translates into CASLDTTNEKLFF.

This clone was detected only once. The V gene is TRBV6-6, the J gene TRBJ1-1; tentatively, D is TRBD1 (5 bases). From germline, CDR1 is MNHNY and CDR2 SVGAGI (reference sequence). Trimming took 5 bases from V and 4 from J, leaving 11 bases between them. The CDR3 extends over 13 amino acids. The CDR3 coding sequence is TGTGCCAGCAGTGCCCTGGGGCGCACTGAAGCTTTCTTT. It specifies CASSALGRTEAFF.

The J gene is TRBJ1-4, the V gene TRBV7-2; TRBD1 is a possible D gene (6 bases). V was shortened by 5 bases and J by 6 bases, with 22 bases between the two germline ends. This CDR3 region has 17 residues. Per the germline V gene, CDR1 is SGHTA and CDR2 is FQGNSA. This chain's CDR3 is CASSPRVPGASYEKLFF. In DNA form, the CDR3 reads TGTGCCAGCAGCCCGCGGGTTCCGGGGGCCAGTTATGAAAAACTGTTTTTT.

This rearrangement joins TRBV18 to TRBJ2-1; 7 bases fit TRBD2. The CDR3 is 15 amino acids. The germline CDR1 and CDR2 sequences are KGHSH and LQKENI. V was clipped by 3 bases and J by 7 bases; unmatched bases: 9. This CDR3 is CASSPGLGAGNEQFF. The CDR3 DNA reads TGTGCCAGCTCACCTGGACTAGGGGCGGGGAATGAGCAGTTCTTC.

This chain joins TRBV7-2 and TRBJ1-2; 10 nucleotides align to TRBD1. J was trimmed by 6 bases and V by 5 bases; bases with no gene match: 6. This CDR3 has 14 residues. The germline V gene has CDR1 SGHTA and CDR2 FQGNSA. The CDR3, as DNA: TGTGCCAGCAGCAGGGACAGGGGCTGGGATGGCTACACCTTC. Protein: CASSRDRGWDGYTF.

V is TRBV7-2 and J is TRBJ1-1, with D possibly being TRBD1 (5 bases). From germline, CDR1 is SGHTA and CDR2 FQGNSA. V was clipped by 2 bases and J by 4 bases, with 14 bases between them. CDR3 length: 15 amino acids. CDR3 amino acids: CASSLMGGWSTEAFF. The CDR3 DNA reads TGTGCCAGCAGCTTAATGGGGGGATGGAGCACTGAAGCTTTCTTT.

V and J are TRBV19 and TRBJ1-1; D ambiguous. CDR3 length: 14 amino acids. From germline, CDR1 is LNHDA and CDR2 SQIVND (reference sequence). Trimming left V 2 bases short and J 3 bases short, with 10 bases between. The CDR3 region is CASSIPGIHTEAFF. CDR3 nucleotides: TGTGCCAGTAGTATACCCGGGATTCACACTGAAGCTTTCTTT. Variable domain in full (rest from reference TRBV19 and TRBJ1-1): DGGITQSPKYLFRKEGQNVTLSCEQNLNHDAMYWYRQDPGQGLRLIYYSQIVNDFQKGDIAEGYSVSREKKESFPLTVTSAQKNPTAFYLCASSIPGIHTEAFFGQGTRLTVV.

V usage is TRBV23-1 and J usage is TRBJ2-7, with 13 bases matching TRBD2. TRBV23-1 carries the ORF label, with uncertain function. The ends lost 3 bases at V and 0 bases at J; junction bases unmatched: 8. CDR3 length: 18 residues. CDR3 amino acids: CASSQPGTSGMASYEQYF. The CDR3 DNA reads as TGCGCCAGCAGTCAGCCCGGGACTAGCGGGATGGCCTCCTACGAGCAGTACTTC.

V gene TRBV6-6 combines with J gene TRBJ2-4; TRBD1 might be the D (6 bases). Germline-derived CDR1 and CDR2 are MNHNY and SVGAGI (reference sequence). This CDR3 comprises 15 residues. V shed 4 bases and J shed 1 base, with 11 bases lying between them. CDR3 amino acids: CASSSSQGAKNIQYF. CDR3 DNA: TGTGCCAGCAGTTCCAGTCAGGGGGCCAAAAACATTCAGTACTTC.

This clone was observed a single time. The V and J genes are TRBV28 and TRBJ1-3; D is possibly TRBD1 (6 bases). Germline V gene data show CDR1 as MDHEN and CDR2 as SYDVKM. The CDR3 totals 15 residues. V lost 1 base and J 8 bases, leaving 15 bases between the germline ends. CDR3 in amino acids: CASSLSYRAGDTIYF. CDR3 nucleotides: TGTGCCAGCAGTTTATCGTACAGGGCAGGAGACACCATATATTTT.

This chain connects TRBV4-3 to TRBJ2-1; D possibly uses TRBD1 or TRBD2 (5 bases each). V dropped 1 base and J dropped 9 bases, with 10 bases sitting between them. In germline, CDR1 is LGHNA, CDR2 YSLEER. The CDR3 length is 13 residues. For the CDR3, the DNA is TGCGCCAGCAGCCAAGGCCCAGGGACTGAGCAGTTCTTC. It specifies CASSQGPGTEQFF.

As to this clone: The junction differs from germline at one of its ends, possibly a read error. This chain links TRBV6-5 with TRBJ1-5; tentative D call: TRBD1 (5 bases). This CDR3 has 12 amino acids. The germline V gene encodes CDR1 MNHEY and CDR2 SVGAGI. The CDR3 region is CASSYDGGRVGF. For the CDR3, the DNA is TGTGCCAGCAGTTACGACGGGGGGAGGGTTGGGTTT.

The chain links TRBV27 to TRBJ1-5, with a weak D call TRBD1 (5 bases). CDR3 length: 13 amino acids. Trimming removed 5 bases at V and 0 bases at J, with 5 bases between. CDR1 is MNHEY and CDR2 is SMNVEV in the germline V gene (reference sequence). The CDR3 loop reads CASSDSSNQPQHF. For the CDR3, the DNA is TGTGCCAGCAGTGACAGTAGCAATCAGCCCCAGCATTTT.

This chain joins TRBV7-2 and TRBJ2-3; TRBD2 aligns across 11 bases. The CDR3 consists of 17 residues. Germline V CDR1 and CDR2: SGHTA, FQGNSA. Germline trimming cut 0 bases from V and 0 bases from J; bases unmatched to any gene: 2. Here the CDR3 DNA reads TGTGCCAGCAGCTTAGCTGGGACTAGCGGTAGCACAGATACGCAGTATTTT. It translates to CASSLAGTSGSTDTQYF.

The rearrangement joins TRBV11-3 to TRBJ2-2; D gene uncertain. The CDR3 has 12 residues. The V and J ends lost 2 bases and 2 bases respectively, with 0 bases between them. CDR1 and CDR2 (germline): SGHNT, YENEEA. The CDR3 sequence is CASSLNTGELFF. CDR3 DNA sequence: TGTGCCAGCAGCTTAAACACCGGGGAGCTGTTTTTT.

The chain employs TRBV15 and TRBJ2-1; D is perhaps TRBD1 (6 bases). The CDR3 totals 17 residues. V lost 3 bases, J lost 1 base, and 16 bases lay in between. The germline V gene encodes CDR1 LNHNV and CDR2 YYDKDF (reference sequence). CDR3 nucleotides: TGTGCCACCAGCAGGGCAGAAGGGGGAAGGTCCTACAATGAGCAGTTCTTC. Translating it yields CATSRAEGGRSYNEQFF.

J is TRBJ1-1 and V is TRBV7-2, with D tentatively TRBD1 (5 bases). V was trimmed by 1 base and J by 1 base, leaving 13 bases between them. The CDR3 totals 16 residues. The germline gives CDR1 SGHTA, CDR2 FQGNSA. CDR3 sequence (DNA): TGTGCCAGCAGCTTAGTAGGGCAGGGAGGGAACACTGAAGCTTTCTTT. This codes for CASSLVGQGGNTEAFF.

The V and J genes are TRBV20-1 and TRBJ1-2; D is undetermined. From germline, CDR1 is DFQATT and CDR2 SNEGSKA (reference sequence). The CDR3 spans 11 residues. V was shortened by 7 bases and J by 3 bases, with 9 bases between the two germline ends. The CDR3 sequence is CSVAADYGYTF. Written as DNA, the CDR3 is TGCAGTGTAGCAGCTGACTATGGCTACACCTTC.

This chain joins TRBV27 and TRBJ2-3, with TRBD2 identical over 8 bases. V shed 4 bases and J 8 bases; nucleotides not matched to a gene: 8. Per germline, CDR1 MNHEY and CDR2 SMNVEV (reference sequence). The CDR3 consists of 14 residues. This CDR3 reads CASSYTGGGLTQYF. DNA for the CDR3: TGTGCCAGCAGTTACACGGGAGGGGGGCTTACGCAGTATTTT.

CDR3 in amino acids: CASSVSPDAGELFF. For the CDR3, the DNA is TGTGCCAGCAGTGTGTCGCCGGACGCCGGGGAGCTGTTTTTT. The chain joins TRBV2 to TRBJ2-2; no definite D call. The CDR3 is made up of 14 amino acids. Germline CDR1 reads SNHLY; CDR2 reads FYNNEI. Deletions cut 4 bases from V and 6 bases from J, with 12 bases between.

This chain uses TRBV28 with TRBJ2-1; 7 bases are shared with TRBD2. The CDR3 runs 14 residues. In germline, CDR1 is MDHEN, CDR2 SYDVKM. The V and J ends lost 8 bases and 1 base, in that order; junction bases with no gene match: 5. The CDR3 region has the DNA TGTGCCAGCCGCTTGGGAGGGTCCTACAATGAGCAGTTCTTC. This sequence encodes CASRLGGSYNEQFF. The whole variable domain, filled in from reference TRBV28 and TRBJ2-1, reads DVKVTQSSRYLVKRTGEKVFLECVQDMDHENMFWYRQDPGLGLRLIYFSYDVKMKEKGDIPEGYSVSREKKERFSLILESASTNQTSMYLCASRLGGSYNEQFFGPGTRLTVL.

V is TRBV6-1 and J is TRBJ2-3; weak D call: TRBD2 (6 bases). Germline values: CDR1 MNHNS, CDR2 SASEGT. The CDR3 loop spans 14 amino acids. V was cut by 6 bases and J by 4 bases, with 14 bases left in between. CDR3 sequence: CASRTRSLADTQYF. The CDR3, as DNA: TGTGCCAGCAGGACTAGGTCCCTCGCAGATACGCAGTATTTT.

The chain carries TRBV9 and TRBJ1-1; D is unclear. The germline CDR1 and CDR2 sequences are SGDLS and YYNGEE. The CDR3 length is 13 residues. The V end was cut by 0 bases, the J end by 1 base, with 4 bases between. The CDR3 region is CASSVVKNTEAFF. The CDR3 bases are TGTGCCAGCAGCGTAGTCAAGAACACTGAAGCTTTCTTT.